This TCR beta chain was captured by sequencing in a study of OX40 agonist ivuxolimab in advanced cancers. Study-wide background: The patients' treatment was ivuxolimab, an agonistic anti-OX40 (CD134) antibody.

The data were produced by immunoSEQ multiplex PCR, yet TCRdb's version contains in-frame clones alone and is incomplete. The sample yields roughly 34,000 clones, 84% seen once. The CDR3 is 13 amino acids. The germline V gene encodes CDR1 SQVTM and CDR2 ANQGSEA. V lost 4 bases, J lost 9 bases, and 6 bases stayed unmatched. For this clone: The antigen remains unidentified.

General study points: Expanded peripheral T cells had an undetermined antigen specificity.

Peripheral blood came from all dose cohorts at three timepoints. This specimen was CD4+ or CD8+ T cells sorted from blood, taken in a trial of the OX40 agonist ivuxolimab. The TCR comes from an adult with an advanced solid tumor such as melanoma, head and neck, liver or kidney cancer. This chain joins TRBV29-1 and TRBJ2-1; 10 bases match TRBD2. The CDR3 loop is CSVAQRGGVEQFF. CDR3 bases: TGCAGCGTTGCCCAGCGGGGGGGGGTTGAGCAGTTCTTC.